A selection of T cell receptor beta chains follows, all from one sample in a study of T cell repertoires in cytomegalovirus infection. TCRdb independently ran MiXCR on the reads; one entry per CDR3 protein. The sample carries about 240,000 distinct CDR3 sequences, roughly 12% recorded once. The sequenced material came from PBMCs. All receptors come from a human donor in good health (CMV status not recorded). Some clones in this sample may be carry-over from other donors' samples. Both conserved end residues are part of each CDR3. D genes are given only for firm matches. Size tells how often a clone was seen (once, few, many) or the class of an expanded clone, and some rows leave it out.

clone_size j_call d_call v_call cdr3_aa cdr3_nt
NA TRBJ1-4 TRBD1 TRBV7-9 CASNSGTGNEKLFF TGTGCCAGCAACTCGGGGACAGGGAATGAAAAACTGTTTTTT
NA TRBJ1-2 NA TRBV4-3 CASSQERDYGYTF TGCGCCAGCAGCCAAGAAAGAGACTATGGCTACACCTTC
few TRBJ1-1 NA TRBV25-1 CASSYLTASEAFF TGTGCCAGCAGTTATTTAACAGCCTCTGAAGCTTTCTTT
NA TRBJ1-2 TRBD1 TRBV20-1 CSARDGGGDAYGYTF TGCAGTGCTAGAGATGGAGGGGGCGACGCCTATGGCTACACCTTC
many TRBJ1-5 TRBD1 TRBV5-5 CASSTGQGGNQPQHF TGTGCCAGCAGCACGGGACAGGGGGGCAATCAGCCCCAGCATTTT
few TRBJ2-5 NA TRBV29-1 CSVGQETQYF TGCAGCGTCGGACAAGAGACCCAGTACTTC
many TRBJ2-7 NA TRBV20-1 CSARGPGDFSYEQYF TGCAGTGCTAGAGGCCCGGGAGACTTTTCCTACGAGCAGTACTTC
few TRBJ2-1 NA TRBV20-1 CSAPWARGREQFF TGCAGTGCTCCCTGGGCGCGGGGAAGGGAGCAGTTCTTC
many TRBJ2-7 NA TRBV25-1 CASSDYISYEQYF TGTGCCAGCAGTGACTACATCTCCTACGAGCAGTACTTC
NA TRBJ1-2 NA TRBV30 CAWSPGGGKKGYTF TGTGCCTGGAGTCCTGGGGGGGGAAAGAAAGGCTACACCTTC
NA TRBJ1-6 TRBD1 TRBV27 CASSSGTGRNSPLHF TGTGCCAGCAGTTCCGGGACAGGGAGAAATTCACCCCTCCACTTT
few TRBJ2-1 TRBD2 TRBV5-6 CASSRLAGANYNEQFF TGTGCCAGCAGTCGACTAGCGGGGGCCAACTACAATGAGCAGTTCTTC
many TRBJ1-2 NA TRBV28 CASSSRSTMTGYGYTF TGTGCCAGCAGCTCGCGATCGACAATGACAGGCTATGGCTACACCTTC
few TRBJ1-1 NA TRBV12-3/TRBV12-4 CASSPRPPTNTEAFF TGTGCCAGCAGTCCTAGACCCCCAACGAACACTGAAGCTTTCTTT
NA TRBJ2-5 NA TRBV28 CASSATGRWETQYF TGTGCCAGCAGTGCCACAGGGAGGTGGGAGACCCAGTACTTC
many TRBJ2-5 NA TRBV7-2 CASSRSLAETQYF TGTGCCAGCAGCCGGAGCCTCGCGGAGACCCAGTACTTC
few TRBJ2-2 TRBD2 TRBV27 CASNPSGGVIGELFF TGTGCCAGCAACCCTAGCGGGGGGGTTATCGGGGAGCTGTTTTTT
many TRBJ1-2 NA TRBV7-2 CASSSSNVYGYTF TGTGCCAGCAGCTCATCGAATGTTTATGGCTACACCTTC
NA TRBJ2-2 NA TRBV19 CASRGKPANTGELFF TGTGCCAGTAGGGGCAAGCCGGCGAACACCGGGGAGCTGTTTTTT
NA TRBJ2-7 NA TRBV7-2 CASSLAGTTYEQYF TGTGCCAGCAGCTTGGCGGGGACCACCTACGAGCAGTACTTC
NA TRBJ1-6 NA TRBV28 CASSAGPYNSPLHF TGTGCCAGCAGCGCGGGACCTTATAATTCACCCCTCCACTTT
few TRBJ1-5 TRBD1 TRBV5-6 CASSSSGGPQHF TGTGCCAGCAGCTCATCAGGGGGGCCCCAGCATTTT
many TRBJ2-7 NA TRBV7-2 CASSLGGAVSYEQYF TGTGCCAGCAGCTTAGGAGGGGCGGTATCCTACGAGCAGTACTTC
medium-sized TRBJ1-2 NA TRBV7-2 CASSLAEVGYGYTF TGTGCCAGCAGCTTAGCTGAAGTGGGCTATGGCTACACCTTC
many TRBJ1-2 NA TRBV12-5 CASGSYRAANYGYTF TGTGCTAGTGGTTCGTACCGAGCAGCTAACTATGGCTACACCTTC
NA TRBJ2-7 NA TRBV20-1 CSASLYSQPYEQYF TGCAGTGCTAGCCTCTACTCACAACCCTACGAGCAGTACTTC
many TRBJ2-7 NA TRBV7-2 CASSLAGGPREQYF TGTGCCAGCAGCTTAGCCGGGGGGCCTAGGGAGCAGTACTTC
many TRBJ2-1 TRBD2 TRBV5-4 CASSPTSGSYNEQFF TGTGCCAGCAGCCCGACTAGCGGCTCCTACAATGAGCAGTTCTTC
many TRBJ1-2 TRBD1 TRBV7-2 CASSLRTGVSYGYTF TGTGCCAGCAGCCTAAGGACAGGGGTATCCTATGGCTACACCTTC
NA TRBJ2-7 NA TRBV20-1 CSATNLGGLPYEQYF TGCAGTGCTACAAACCTCGGGGGCCTCCCCTACGAGCAGTACTTC
many TRBJ2-7 NA TRBV13 CASSPGQRTRQYF TGTGCCAGCAGCCCTGGACAGAGGACACGGCAGTACTTC
few TRBJ1-5 NA TRBV28 CASSLHAGLYSNQPQHF TGTGCCAGCAGTTTACATGCGGGGTTATATAGCAATCAGCCCCAGCATTTT
NA TRBJ1-1 NA TRBV7-9 CASSLGEVNTEAFF TGTGCCAGCAGCTTGGGGGAAGTGAACACTGAAGCTTTCTTT
few TRBJ1-1 NA TRBV7-9 CASARRGAGDTEAFF TGTGCCAGCGCCCGGCGGGGGGCCGGAGACACTGAAGCTTTCTTT
few TRBJ2-4 TRBD1 TRBV7-8 CASSKTVTGGLDIQYF TGTGCCAGCAGCAAGACTGTAACAGGGGGGCTAGACATTCAGTACTTC
many TRBJ2-3 TRBD2 TRBV7-2 CASSLRLSAGGPYTQYF TGTGCCAGCAGCTTAAGGTTATCAGCGGGAGGGCCTTATACGCAGTATTTT
many TRBJ2-5 TRBD1 TRBV7-3 CASSKGQQETQYF TGTGCCAGCAGCAAGGGACAGCAAGAGACCCAGTACTTC
few TRBJ2-3 TRBD2 TRBV20-1 CSARDTASGVPDTQYF TGCAGTGCTAGAGATACGGCTAGCGGGGTCCCAGATACGCAGTATTTT
NA TRBJ1-1 TRBD1 TRBV7-8 CASSPRTGNPEAFF TGTGCCAGCAGCCCCAGGACAGGGAACCCTGAAGCTTTCTTT
few TRBJ1-4 TRBD1 TRBV28 CASSSTGEYEKLFF TGTGCCAGCAGCTCGACAGGGGAGTATGAAAAACTGTTTTTT
many TRBJ2-4 TRBD2 TRBV20-1 CSARTPSGEKNIQYF TGCAGTGCTAGAACTCCTAGCGGGGAGAAAAACATTCAGTACTTC
NA TRBJ1-5 NA TRBV18 CASSPQGINQPQHF TGTGCCAGCTCACCGCAGGGAATCAATCAGCCCCAGCATTTT
many TRBJ1-1 NA TRBV7-9 CASSLAETAVNTEAFF TGTGCCAGCAGCTTAGCGGAGACAGCGGTGAACACTGAAGCTTTCTTT
few TRBJ2-7 TRBD1 TRBV7-9 CASSSGTGVGEQYF TGTGCCAGCAGCTCCGGGACAGGGGTTGGCGAGCAGTACTTC
many TRBJ2-1 NA TRBV24-1 CATSRQTGIREQFF TGTGCCACCAGTCGCCAAACAGGGATCCGTGAGCAGTTCTTC
NA TRBJ1-4 TRBD1 TRBV28 CASQGGGGGEKLFF TGTGCCTCCCAGGGGGGCGGTGGGGGCGAAAAACTGTTTTTT
NA TRBJ2-7 NA TRBV20-1 CSASRGNRNYEQYF TGCAGTGCTAGTCGGGGCAACAGGAACTACGAGCAGTACTTC
few TRBJ2-7 TRBD2 TRBV28 CASSSPGLASYEQYF TGTGCCAGCAGCTCACCGGGACTAGCCTCCTACGAGCAGTACTTC
many TRBJ2-7 NA TRBV2 CASAFRGSSYEQYF TGTGCCAGCGCCTTTAGGGGAAGCTCCTACGAGCAGTACTTC
many TRBJ1-4 TRBD1 TRBV7-2 CASSRDRGGEKLFF TGTGCCAGCAGTCGCGACAGGGGTGGAGAAAAACTGTTTTTT
many TRBJ1-5 NA TRBV7-2 CASGDHRDQPQHF TGTGCCAGCGGGGACCACAGGGATCAGCCCCAGCATTTT
many TRBJ2-1 NA TRBV12-3/TRBV12-4 CASSSSPGNEQFF TGTGCCAGCAGTTCATCCCCGGGCAATGAGCAGTTCTTC
many TRBJ1-3 NA TRBV28 CASSLRVRPGNTIYF TGTGCCAGCAGTTTAAGAGTCAGGCCGGGAAACACCATATATTTT
NA TRBJ1-1 NA TRBV6-2/TRBV6-3 CASVSWERGATEAFF TGTGCCAGCGTGTCGTGGGAACGGGGTGCCACTGAAGCTTTCTTT
many TRBJ2-6 NA TRBV28 CASSREGGYTFSGANVLTF TGTGCCAGCAGTAGAGAGGGGGGATACACTTTCTCTGGGGCCAACGTCCTGACTTTC
many TRBJ1-4 NA TRBV19 CASSSTPAANEKLFF TGTGCCAGTAGTTCGACACCGGCCGCTAATGAAAAACTGTTTTTT
many TRBJ1-5 NA TRBV6-6 CASSYERTQPQHF TGTGCCAGCAGTTACGAACGGACCCAGCCCCAGCATTTT
few TRBJ1-2 NA TRBV4-3 CASSQDQNWVYGYTF TGCGCCAGCAGCCAAGATCAAAACTGGGTCTATGGCTACACCTTC